Following are 23 T cell receptor beta chains from one sample sequenced in a study of identical twins. TCRdb reanalysed the 5' RACE reads using MiXCR and keeps one entry per CDR3 protein. The table has about 390,000 distinct CDR3 sequences, roughly 9% seen once. Sequencing was performed on naive T cells sorted from blood. These receptors came from a woman aged 50 to 60 in good health.

The rearrangement links TRBV19 to TRBJ2-5; the D gene could be TRBD1 or TRBD2 (5 bases each). V lost 3 bases and J lost 5, with 16 bases in between. Germline V CDR1 and CDR2: LNHDA, SQIVND (reference sequence). This CDR3 contains 15 residues. The DNA for the CDR3 is TGTGCCAGTAGTATCCACCACTCCGAGGGGGAGACCCAGTACTTC. Its protein is CASSIHHSEGETQYF. Full variable domain (outside the CDR3, taken from reference TRBV19 and TRBJ2-5): DGGITQSPKYLFRKEGQNVTLSCEQNLNHDAMYWYRQDPGQGLRLIYYSQIVNDFQKGDIAEGYSVSREKKESFPLTVTSAQKNPTAFYLCASSIHHSEGETQYFGPGTRLLVL.

In this sample, this clonotype turned up a few times. A much bigger clone sits one base away, suggesting this may be a read error. The rearrangement links TRBV5-5 to TRBJ2-2, with D possibly being TRBD1 (6 bases). The CDR3 is 14 residues long. Germline V gene lookup returns CDR1 SGHKS and CDR2 YYEKEE (reference sequence). The CDR3 coding sequence is TGTGCCAGCAGCTTGACAGGGAACACCGGGGACCTGTTTTTT. Its protein is CASSLTGNTGDLFF.

This clonotype was observed a few times. V usage is TRBV20-1 and J usage is TRBJ1-2; a possible D gene is TRBD1 (5 bases). V lost 5 bases, J lost 2 bases, and 18 bases lay in between. The CDR3 is made up of 15 amino acids. Germline V gene sequence: CDR1 DFQATT, CDR2 SNEGSKA (reference sequence). CDR3 region: CSAHTGTLTNYGYTF. In DNA form, the CDR3 reads TGCAGTGCTCACACCGGGACTCTTACAAACTATGGCTACACCTTC.

This chain joins TRBV11-3 and TRBJ1-1; D is perhaps TRBD1 (5 bases). The germline V and J ends were trimmed by 4 bases and 2 bases, with 14 bases remaining between them. This CDR3 has 15 residues. Germline V CDR1 and CDR2: SGHNT, YENEEA. The DNA of the CDR3 is TGTGCCAGCAGCTCTCGGGAAGGGGTCAACACTGAAGCTTTCTTT. It specifies CASSSREGVNTEAFF.

In this sample, this clonotype turned up a few times. This chain uses TRBV10-3 with TRBJ1-5; no clear D gene. Trimming took 7 bases from V and 4 from J, leaving 11 bases between them. This CDR3 contains 13 residues. CDR1 ENHRY and CDR2 SYGVKD come from the germline V gene. The CDR3 DNA is TGTGCCATCACCCAAGGACTAAATCAGCCCCAGCATTTT. As protein: CAITQGLNQPQHF.

This rearrangement joins TRBV7-9 to TRBJ2-7, with D possibly being TRBD2 (6 bases). The CDR3 has 14 residues. The V and J ends lost 3 bases and 0 bases respectively, with 9 bases between them. Germline lookup yields CDR1 SEHNR and CDR2 FQNEAQ (reference sequence). CDR3 sequence (DNA): TGTGCCAGCAGCTTTGCTAGCGTCTCCTACGAGCAGTACTTC. It specifies CASSFASVSYEQYF. Complete variable domain (other parts from reference TRBV7-9 and TRBJ2-7): DTGVSQNPRHKITKRGQNVTFRCDPISEHNRLYWYRQTLGQGPEFLTYFQNEAQLEKSRLLSDRFSAERPKGSFSTLEIQRTEQGDSAMYLCASSFASVSYEQYFGPGTRLTVT.

This chain links TRBV7-9 with TRBJ2-1, with 9 bases matching TRBD2. V dropped 5 bases and J dropped 7; count of bases not matched to a gene: 9. The CDR3 totals 15 residues. Germline V CDR1 and CDR2: SEHNR, FQNEAQ (reference sequence). The CDR3 is CASSPYGTSFNEQFF. CDR3 nucleotide sequence: TGTGCCAGCAGCCCGTATGGGACTAGCTTTAATGAGCAGTTCTTC.

The chain is built from TRBV12-3 or TRBV12-4 and TRBJ1-6; 7 bases are shared with TRBD1. This CDR3 is built from 15 residues. The junction had 4 bases not matched to a gene; V was cut back by 2 bases and J by 6 bases. CDR3 in amino acids: CASSLSWDSNSPLHF. In DNA form, the CDR3 reads TGTGCCAGCAGTTTATCTTGGGACAGTAATTCACCCCTCCACTTT.

This clonotype was counted only a few times. The chain employs TRBV5-1 and TRBJ2-7; TRBD2 agrees at 8 bases. CDR1 and CDR2 from the germline V gene are SGHRS and YFSETQ. Trimming at V came to 0 bases and at J to 1 base, leaving 9 bases not matched to a gene. The CDR3 is 17 residues long. Written as DNA, the CDR3 is TGCGCCAGCAGCTTGGCCCGGGGACTAGGTGGGTCCTACGAGCAGTACTTC. Amino acid sequence: CASSLARGLGGSYEQYF.

This clonotype was recorded a few times. The gene calls are TRBV3-1 and TRBJ2-7, with TRBD1 matching 8 bases. This CDR3 has 15 residues. CDR1 LGHDT and CDR2 YNNKEL come from the germline V gene (reference sequence). V was pared by 0 bases and J by 3 bases, with 4 bases of the junction left unmatched. The CDR3 spells CASSQDVGQGYEQYF. CDR3 in DNA: TGTGCCAGCAGCCAAGATGTTGGACAGGGCTACGAGCAGTACTTC.

This chain uses TRBV6-5 with TRBJ2-4; 7 bases are a match to TRBD2. V trimming: 8 bases; J trimming: 0 bases; junction bases outside the gene matches: 4. CDR1 and CDR2 (germline): MNHEY, SVGAGI. The CDR3 has 14 residues. The CDR3 DNA follows: TGTGCCAGCGGGGAGGGACCAGCCAAAAACATTCAGTACTTC. As protein: CASGEGPAKNIQYF.

This clonotype was seen repeatedly, ten times or more. The V and J genes are TRBV7-2 and TRBJ1-2, with 7 bases fitting TRBD1. With 7 bases clipped from V and 7 bases from J, the junction kept 12 bases outside the gene matches. CDR3 length equals 14 residues. CDR1 and CDR2 (germline): SGHTA, FQGNSA. In DNA, the CDR3 is TGTGCCAGCATTCCTTTTGGGACAGAGGCTGGCTACACCTTC. Protein product: CASIPFGTEAGYTF. Supplemented by reference TRBV7-2 and TRBJ1-2, the full variable domain reads GAGVSQSPSNKVTEKGKDVELRCDPISGHTALYWYRQSLGQGLEFLIYFQGNSAPDKSGLPSDRFSAERTGGSVSTLTIQRTQQEDSAVYLCASIPFGTEAGYTFGSGTRLTVV.

Only a few counts were recorded for this clonotype. As DNA, the CDR3 is TGTGCCTCAGATTCGGGCCGGCAGTTCTTC. This sequence encodes CASDSGRQFF. The chain joins TRBV30 to TRBJ2-1; D is undetermined. V was trimmed by 7 bases and J by 12 bases, leaving 13 bases between them. Per germline, CDR1 GTSNPN and CDR2 SVGIG (reference sequence). The CDR3 has 10 amino acids.

CDR3 loop: CASSLRGFNEKLFF. The CDR3, as DNA: TGTGCCAGCAGTTTGCGTGGCTTCAATGAAAAACTGTTTTTT. J is TRBJ1-4 and V is TRBV27; no firm D call. Per germline, CDR1 MNHEY and CDR2 SMNVEV (reference sequence). Trimming cost V 3 bases and J 5 bases, with 10 bases left between them. The CDR3 length is 14 residues.

At least ten counts were recorded for this clonotype. The V gene is TRBV12-3 or TRBV12-4, the J gene TRBJ2-4; D might be TRBD1 or TRBD2, each matching 6 bases. The CDR3 totals 14 residues. With 3 bases removed from V and 6 bases from J, the gap between germline ends came to 12 bases. The CDR3 reads CASSLVGGGNIQYF. DNA of the CDR3: TGTGCCAGCAGTTTGGTGGGGGGCGGAAACATTCAGTACTTC.

The V and J genes are TRBV5-1 and TRBJ2-1; the match to TRBD2 covers 13 bases. CDR3 length: 16 amino acids. J gave up 8 bases and V 0 bases, and 5 bases lay outside the gene matches. Germline V gene lookup returns CDR1 SGHRS and CDR2 YFSETQ. CDR3 DNA sequence: TGCGCCAGCAGCTTGGAAGGGACTAGCGGGATCGATGAGCAGTTCTTC. Protein product: CASSLEGTSGIDEQFF.

This clonotype occurred many times. This chain joins TRBV15 and TRBJ2-1; D remains unclear. The CDR3 runs to 12 residues. V was clipped by 0 bases and J by 10 bases, with 7 bases between them. Germline CDR1 LNHNV, CDR2 YYDKDF (reference sequence). DNA of the CDR3: TGTGCCACCAGCAGAGATTGGGTAGAGCAGTTCTTC. It codes for CATSRDWVEQFF. Full variable domain (remainder filled in from reference TRBV15 and TRBJ2-1): DAMVIQNPRYQVTQFGKPVTLSCSQTLNHNVMYWYQQKSSQAPKLLFHYYDKDFNNEADTPDNFQSRRPNTSFCFLDIRSPGLGDTAMYLCATSRDWVEQFFGPGTRLTVL.

This clonotype was seen more than once but under ten times. The chain is built from TRBV7-2 and TRBJ1-4; the D gene is possibly TRBD1 (6 bases). The CDR3 consists of 14 residues. Germline V lookup: CDR1 SGHTA, CDR2 FQGNSA. V lost 5 bases to trimming and J lost 8 bases, with 15 bases between them. In DNA form, the CDR3 reads TGTGCCAGCAGCCCTCGTGGGGGGGCAGAAAAACTGTTTTTT. Its translation: CASSPRGGAEKLFF.

The table lists this clonotype with many counts. The chain has TRBV5-1 and TRBJ2-5, with D hard to call. CDR1 and CDR2 (germline): SGHRS, YFSETQ. This CDR3 has 13 amino acids. Trimming pared 2 bases from V and 3 bases from J, leaving 8 bases between. CDR3: CASSLTLKETQYF. The CDR3 bases are TGCGCCAGCAGCTTAACATTGAAAGAGACCCAGTACTTC.

This clonotype was picked up a small number of times. The chain links TRBV6-2 or TRBV6-3 to TRBJ2-5; D perhaps matches TRBD1 (6 bases). The germline CDR1 and CDR2 sequences are MNHEY and SVGEGT. V lost 6 bases to trimming and J lost 5 bases, with 19 bases between them. This CDR3 comprises 15 residues. CDR3 region: CASSPDRYKGETQYF. In DNA form, the CDR3 reads TGTGCCAGCAGCCCGGACAGATACAAGGGGGAGACCCAGTACTTC.

The chain is built from TRBV7-3 and TRBJ2-7; weak D call: TRBD1 (6 bases). Germline CDR1 reads SGHTA; CDR2 reads FQGTGA. The CDR3 spans 12 residues. V was trimmed by 4 bases and J by 7 bases, leaving 11 bases between them. The CDR3 DNA reads as TGTGCCAGCAGCTATGGGCAGGGGGAGCAGTACTTC. Translated, it gives CASSYGQGEQYF.

This clonotype was observed a few times. The chain recombines TRBV5-1 with TRBJ1-1, with TRBD1 matching over 8 bases. V gave up 3 bases and J gave up 5 bases; unmatched junction bases: 9. Germline CDR1 reads SGHRS; CDR2 reads YFSETQ. The length of the CDR3 is 15 residues. This CDR3 is CASSSPRGQGTEAFF. CDR3 coding DNA: TGCGCCAGCAGCTCCCCGCGCGGACAGGGAACTGAAGCTTTCTTT.

This clonotype was counted between two and nine times. The V call is TRBV20-1, the J call TRBJ2-2; 7 bases map to TRBD2. The CDR3 spans 15 residues. V lost 1 base and J lost 2; bases outside the gene matches: 4. Germline V CDR1 and CDR2: DFQATT, SNEGSKA (reference sequence). CDR3 loop: CSARGRDYNTGELFF. CDR3 nucleotides: TGCAGTGCTAGAGGCCGGGACTATAACACCGGGGAGCTGTTTTTT.